These T cell receptor beta chains were read from a single sample in a study of T cell responses to AZD1222 COVID-19 vaccine. The assay was immunoSEQ multiplex PCR, and TCRdb's table has in-frame clones only and misses some. The data show 100,000 to 150,000 clones, with more than 70% seen just once and roughly 12% held by the top ten. This material consisted of peripheral blood, taken on day 0 of AZD1222 vaccination. These receptors were taken from an adult in good health. Each CDR3 is given with its conserved first and last residue. D genes are given only for firm matches. Rows give clone size only sometimes, using once, few, many, or a class for an expanded clone.

j_call: TRBJ1-4
clone_size: -
v_call: TRBV27
d_call: -
cdr3_aa: CASSFLGLNEKLFF
cdr3_nt: TGTGCCAGCAGTTTCCTAGGGCTGAATGAAAAACTGTTTTTT

j_call: TRBJ2-2
clone_size: -
v_call: TRBV5-1
d_call: -
cdr3_aa: CASSLDSPNTGELFF
cdr3_nt: TGCGCCAGCAGCTTGGACAGTCCGAACACCGGGGAGCTGTTTTTT

j_call: TRBJ2-5
clone_size: -
v_call: TRBV6-1
d_call: TRBD2
cdr3_aa: CASSVVAGGGQETQYF
cdr3_nt: TGTGCCAGCAGTGTGGTAGCGGGAGGGGGCCAAGAGACCCAGTACTTC

j_call: TRBJ2-7
clone_size: -
v_call: TRBV19
d_call: TRBD1
cdr3_aa: CASRTTGGREQYF
cdr3_nt: TGTGCCAGTAGAACGACAGGGGGCCGCGAGCAGTACTTC

j_call: TRBJ1-1
clone_size: once
v_call: TRBV19
d_call: -
cdr3_aa: CASSILGHLNTEAFF
cdr3_nt: TGTGCCAGTAGTATATTGGGACACCTGAACACTGAAGCTTTCTTT

j_call: TRBJ2-1
clone_size: -
v_call: TRBV28
d_call: -
cdr3_aa: CASSLSGSHSYNEQFF
cdr3_nt: TGTGCCAGCAGTTTAAGTGGGAGTCACTCCTACAATGAGCAGTTCTTC

j_call: TRBJ1-1
clone_size: -
v_call: TRBV19
d_call: TRBD1
cdr3_aa: CARGTGAFTSLLNTEAFF
cdr3_nt: TGTGCCAGAGGGACAGGTGCCTTTACCTCTTTATTGAACACTGAAGCTTTCTTT

j_call: TRBJ2-7
clone_size: -
v_call: TRBV11-3
d_call: -
cdr3_aa: CASSLGSGDEQYF
cdr3_nt: TGTGCCAGCAGCTTAGGATCGGGGGACGAGCAGTACTTC

j_call: TRBJ1-5
clone_size: -
v_call: TRBV7-8
d_call: -
cdr3_aa: CASSGGELVNQPQHF
cdr3_nt: TGTGCCAGCAGCGGGGGGGAACTGGTCAATCAGCCCCAGCATTTT

j_call: TRBJ2-7
clone_size: few
v_call: TRBV28
d_call: TRBD2
cdr3_aa: CASRRTSGSYEQYF
cdr3_nt: TGTGCCAGCAGAAGGACTAGCGGGAGTTACGAGCAGTACTTC

j_call: TRBJ1-1
clone_size: once
v_call: TRBV5-1
d_call: -
cdr3_aa: CASSLDGRDTEAFF
cdr3_nt: TGCGCCAGCAGCTTGGACGGCAGGGATACTGAAGCTTTCTTT

j_call: TRBJ1-3
clone_size: -
v_call: TRBV4-3
d_call: -
cdr3_aa: CASSQGWDRNTIYF
cdr3_nt: TGCGCCAGCAGCCAAGGATGGGACAGAAACACCATATATTTT

j_call: TRBJ2-1
clone_size: -
v_call: TRBV13
d_call: -
cdr3_aa: CASSLEGLSLAYNEQFF
cdr3_nt: TGTGCCAGCAGCTTAGAGGGACTCAGCCTGGCCTACAATGAGCAGTTCTTC

j_call: TRBJ1-2
clone_size: -
v_call: TRBV18
d_call: -
cdr3_aa: CASSPINRGDKGYTF
cdr3_nt: TGTGCCAGCTCACCAATCAATCGGGGAGATAAGGGCTACACCTTC

j_call: TRBJ1-5
clone_size: -
v_call: TRBV27
d_call: TRBD1
cdr3_aa: CASSKTGDRQPQHF
cdr3_nt: TGTGCCAGCAGTAAGACAGGGGATAGACAGCCCCAGCATTTT

j_call: TRBJ1-2
clone_size: -
v_call: TRBV7-3
d_call: -
cdr3_aa: CASSERAVGYGYTF
cdr3_nt: TGTGCCAGCAGCGAACGGGCGGTTGGGTATGGCTACACCTTC

j_call: TRBJ2-1
clone_size: -
v_call: TRBV5-5
d_call: TRBD2
cdr3_aa: CASSPPGEGNEQFF
cdr3_nt: TGTGCCAGCAGCCCGCCGGGGGAGGGCAATGAGCAGTTCTTC

j_call: TRBJ2-1
clone_size: -
v_call: TRBV5-1
d_call: TRBD2
cdr3_aa: CASSLTSGTNEQFF
cdr3_nt: TGCGCCAGCAGCTTGACTAGCGGGACTAATGAGCAGTTCTTC

j_call: TRBJ2-1
clone_size: -
v_call: TRBV12-3/TRBV12-4
d_call: -
cdr3_aa: CASSLTRRNEQFF
cdr3_nt: TGTGCCAGCAGCCTGACTAGACGCAATGAGCAGTTCTTC

j_call: TRBJ1-1
clone_size: -
v_call: TRBV7-9
d_call: -
cdr3_aa: CASSLRQLNTEAFF
cdr3_nt: TGTGCCAGCAGCTTAAGACAGTTGAACACTGAAGCTTTCTTT

j_call: TRBJ1-1
clone_size: -
v_call: TRBV10-3
d_call: -
cdr3_aa: CAISDFRGNGEAFF
cdr3_nt: TGTGCCATCAGTGATTTTCGGGGGAATGGTGAAGCTTTCTTT

j_call: TRBJ2-1
clone_size: once
v_call: TRBV27
d_call: TRBD2
cdr3_aa: CASSLQLAGGAQFF
cdr3_nt: TGTGCCAGCAGTTTACAACTAGCGGGAGGGGCTCAGTTCTTC

j_call: TRBJ1-6
clone_size: -
v_call: TRBV7-2
d_call: -
cdr3_aa: CASSSQWGYPPLHF
cdr3_nt: TGTGCCAGCAGCTCGCAGTGGGGGTATCCACCCCTCCACTTT

j_call: TRBJ1-2
clone_size: few
v_call: TRBV7-3
d_call: -
cdr3_aa: CASSLVGHYGYTF
cdr3_nt: TGTGCCAGCAGCTTGGTTGGGCACTATGGCTACACCTTC

j_call: TRBJ2-2
clone_size: -
v_call: TRBV7-8
d_call: TRBD2
cdr3_aa: CASSLLRETGTGELFF
cdr3_nt: TGTGCCAGCAGCTTATTGCGGGAGACGGGCACCGGGGAGCTGTTTTTT

j_call: TRBJ1-3
clone_size: -
v_call: TRBV5-4
d_call: TRBD1
cdr3_aa: CASSWGQGNTIYF
cdr3_nt: TGTGCCAGCAGCTGGGGACAGGGAAACACCATATATTTT

j_call: TRBJ2-5
clone_size: -
v_call: TRBV7-9
d_call: -
cdr3_aa: CASSFSGARAQYF
cdr3_nt: TGTGCCAGCAGCTTCAGTGGGGCTCGGGCCCAGTACTTC